This T cell receptor (beta chain) was recovered during a study of shared clonotypes between healthy human individuals. The study, taken as a whole, reports: Even with large depth, rarefaction showed that sorted-subset sequencing was incomplete. Naive subsets typically showed greater estimated richness than memory subsets.

Terminally differentiated effector memory CD45RA+ cells were excluded from the naive CD8 cells, which were CD45RO-negative and positively selected for CCR7. The authors loaded 200 ng DNA, some 32,000 T cell genomes, into sorted-subset replicate PCRs. Data came from immunoSEQ multiplex PCR; TCRdb stores just in-frame clones and leaves some out. The sample lists more than 2 million clones, about 93% occurring once. Notes on this clone: Its antigen is as yet unknown.

V dropped 7 bases and J dropped 5 bases, with 17 bases sitting between them. Germline lookup yields CDR1 SQVTM and CDR2 ANQGSEA. The CDR3 runs 13 residues. The chain couples TRBV29-1 to TRBJ1-2; D unclear. This sequence was found in a man aged 18 to 30 in good health. Some clones in this sample may be carry-over from other donors' samples. Sequencing was performed on naive CD8+ T cells from PBMCs. The chain's CDR3 is CSGWWSQEYGYTF. The DNA for the CDR3 is TGCAGCGGTTGGTGGAGTCAAGAATATGGCTACACCTTC.